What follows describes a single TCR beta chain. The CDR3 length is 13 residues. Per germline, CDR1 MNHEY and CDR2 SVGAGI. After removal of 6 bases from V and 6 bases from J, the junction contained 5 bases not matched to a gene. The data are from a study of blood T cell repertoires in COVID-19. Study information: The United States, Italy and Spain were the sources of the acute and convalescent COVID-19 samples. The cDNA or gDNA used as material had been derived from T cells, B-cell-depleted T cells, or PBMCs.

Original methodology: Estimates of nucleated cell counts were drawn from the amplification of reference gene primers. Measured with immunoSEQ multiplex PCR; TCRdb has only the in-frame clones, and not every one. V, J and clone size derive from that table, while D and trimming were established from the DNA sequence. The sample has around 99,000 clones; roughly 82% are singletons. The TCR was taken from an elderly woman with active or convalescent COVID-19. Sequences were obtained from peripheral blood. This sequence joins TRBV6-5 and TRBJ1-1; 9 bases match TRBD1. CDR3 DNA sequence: TGTGCCAGCAGCCGGGACAGGGTCGCTGAAGCTTTCTTT. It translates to CASSRDRVAEAFF.